Following are 5 T cell receptor beta chains from one sample sequenced in a study of T cell responses to AZD1222 COVID-19 vaccine. The method was immunoSEQ multiplex PCR; TCRdb's version includes in-frame clones alone and lacks a portion of them. The sample consists of 150,000 to 200,000 clones, 70% to 90% of them appearing once. Sequenced here: peripheral blood, sampled on day 0 of AZD1222 vaccination. The receptor source for this set is an adult in good health.

The table lists this clone with a few counts. The gene calls are TRBV7-2 and TRBJ2-7; D ambiguous. Germline V gene data show CDR1 as SGHTA and CDR2 as FQGNSA. There are 15 residues in the CDR3. V shed 2 bases and J shed 3 bases, with 14 bases lying between them. The chain's CDR3 is CASSLLYSALYEQYF. The CDR3, as DNA: TGTGCCAGCAGCTTATTGTATTCAGCCCTCTACGAGCAGTACTTC.

This rearrangement joins TRBV6-5 to TRBJ2-7; 7 bases map to TRBD1. V lost 5 bases and J lost 2; bases outside the gene matches: 9. Germline CDR1 reads MNHEY; CDR2 reads SVGAGI. The length of the CDR3 is 15 residues. This CDR3 reads CASSPQGVGTYEQYF. The CDR3 nucleotides read TGTGCCAGCAGTCCCCAGGGGGTGGGGACCTACGAGCAGTACTTC.

The V call is TRBV19, the J call TRBJ2-2; perhaps D is TRBD1 or TRBD2 (5 bases each). The CDR3 runs 12 residues. CDR1 is LNHDA and CDR2 is SQIVND in the germline V gene (reference sequence). V shed 10 bases and J shed 8 bases, with 14 bases lying between them. CDR3 loop: CATGRLRGELFF. The CDR3 DNA sequence: TGTGCCACGGGACGGCTGAGGGGGGAGCTGTTTTTT.

This clone is a singleton in its sample. The chain joins TRBV19 to TRBJ1-2; the match to TRBD1 covers 7 bases. Unmatched junction bases numbered 7, after V lost 4 bases and J lost 5 bases. In germline, CDR1 is LNHDA, CDR2 SQIVND (reference sequence). The CDR3 totals 14 residues. The CDR3 DNA reads as TGTGCCAGTAGTACCTCCGGGACAGCTTATGGCTACACCTTC. Translation gives CASSTSGTAYGYTF.

J is TRBJ1-1 and V is TRBV7-3, with D possibly being TRBD1 (6 bases). This CDR3 has 13 residues. Deletions cut 5 bases from V and 1 base from J, with 8 bases between. Per the germline V gene, CDR1 is SGHTA and CDR2 is FQGTGA. DNA for the CDR3: TGTGCCAGCAGCCAGGGACAGAACACTGAAGCTTTCTTT. It specifies CASSQGQNTEAFF.